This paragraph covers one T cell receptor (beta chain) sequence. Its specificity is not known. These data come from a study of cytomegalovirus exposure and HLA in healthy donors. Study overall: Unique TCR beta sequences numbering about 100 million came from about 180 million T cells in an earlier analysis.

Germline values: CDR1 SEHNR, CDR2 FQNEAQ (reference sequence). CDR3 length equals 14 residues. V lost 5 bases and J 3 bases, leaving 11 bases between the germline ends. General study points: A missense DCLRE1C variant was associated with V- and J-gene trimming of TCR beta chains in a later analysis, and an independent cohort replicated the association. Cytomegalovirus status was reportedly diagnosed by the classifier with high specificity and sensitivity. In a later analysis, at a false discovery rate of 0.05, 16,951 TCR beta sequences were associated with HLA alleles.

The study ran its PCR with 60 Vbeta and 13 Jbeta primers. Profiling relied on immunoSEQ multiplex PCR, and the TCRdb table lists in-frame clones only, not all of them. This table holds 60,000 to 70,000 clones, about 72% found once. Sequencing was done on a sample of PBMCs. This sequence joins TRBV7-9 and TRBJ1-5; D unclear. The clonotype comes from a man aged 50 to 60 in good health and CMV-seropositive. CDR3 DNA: TGTGCCAGCAGCCGCGATACTTCCAATCAGCCCCAGCATTTT. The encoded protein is CASSRDTSNQPQHF.